Described below is a single T cell receptor (beta chain) sequence and its context. Its antigen is not known. Germline and junction disagree at one end, which may indicate a read error. The sample comes from a study of shared clonotypes between healthy human individuals. Donors had no recently reported acute infections or vaccinations and were HIV-negative. Broader study findings: What limited the represented genetic and exposure-history diversity was the small number of donors. Generally, naive subsets came out with larger estimated richness than memory subsets.

The CDR3 sequence is 16 residues long. The germline V gene encodes CDR1 SGHRS and CDR2 YFSETQ. It was at deep level that the assay was run. This table comes from immunoSEQ multiplex PCR, and its TCRdb copy is limited to in-frame clones, with some not included. Altogether a few million clones are present, 80% to 95% being singletons, with the ten largest covering around 0.4%. The chain links TRBV5-1 to TRBJ2-7; a possible D gene is TRBD1 (6 bases). Source material: naive CD4+ T cells from PBMCs. Subset meaning: CD45RA+ positively selected. The clonotype was recovered from a man aged 18-30 years in good health. Some clones in this sample may be carry-over from other donors' samples. CDR3 nucleotides: TGCGTCAGCAGCTTGGGGGCACAGGCTACCCCCTACGAGCAGTACTTC. This translates into CVSSLGAQATPYEQYF.